Each of the 3 T cell receptor beta chains below was sequenced from the same sample in a study of CD8 T cells in ankylosing spondylitis. Each CDR3 protein is one row after TCRdb ran MiXCR on the 5' RACE reads. The table records some 150,000 distinct CDR3 sequences, about an eighth of them present only once. The sequenced sample was blood, either unsorted or a sorted T cell fraction (not recorded which). Receptors originate from a female donor with ankylosing spondylitis or in good health (not recorded which).

The chain links TRBV11-3 to TRBJ2-1; 13 bases line up with TRBD2. Germline V gene data show CDR1 as SGHNT and CDR2 as YENEEA. This CDR3 region has 20 residues. V trimming: 3 bases; J trimming: 4 bases; junction bases outside the gene matches: 15. The CDR3 DNA reads TGTGCCAGCAGCTTCGTGATGAGGACTAGCGGGAGAGGGCATTACAATGAGCAGTTCTTC. It specifies CASSFVMRTSGRGHYNEQFF.

There are many counts of this clonotype. The V and J genes are TRBV24-1 and TRBJ2-1, with TRBD2 matching 11 bases. This CDR3 has 16 residues. The germline gives CDR1 KGHDR, CDR2 SFDVKD. The trim removed 4 bases at V and 5 bases at J, leaving 6 bases unmatched. CDR3 residues: CATSDRSGGAHNEQFF. CDR3 coding DNA: TGTGCCACCAGTGACCGTAGCGGGGGGGCCCACAATGAGCAGTTCTTC.

This clonotype occurred many times. The chain combines TRBV12-3 or TRBV12-4 with TRBJ2-1; D ambiguous. V lost 4 bases, J lost 8 bases, and 6 bases lay in between. The CDR3 is 11 residues long. CDR3 DNA: TGTGCCAGCAGTTCCCTATATGAGCAGTTCTTC. This sequence encodes CASSSLYEQFF.